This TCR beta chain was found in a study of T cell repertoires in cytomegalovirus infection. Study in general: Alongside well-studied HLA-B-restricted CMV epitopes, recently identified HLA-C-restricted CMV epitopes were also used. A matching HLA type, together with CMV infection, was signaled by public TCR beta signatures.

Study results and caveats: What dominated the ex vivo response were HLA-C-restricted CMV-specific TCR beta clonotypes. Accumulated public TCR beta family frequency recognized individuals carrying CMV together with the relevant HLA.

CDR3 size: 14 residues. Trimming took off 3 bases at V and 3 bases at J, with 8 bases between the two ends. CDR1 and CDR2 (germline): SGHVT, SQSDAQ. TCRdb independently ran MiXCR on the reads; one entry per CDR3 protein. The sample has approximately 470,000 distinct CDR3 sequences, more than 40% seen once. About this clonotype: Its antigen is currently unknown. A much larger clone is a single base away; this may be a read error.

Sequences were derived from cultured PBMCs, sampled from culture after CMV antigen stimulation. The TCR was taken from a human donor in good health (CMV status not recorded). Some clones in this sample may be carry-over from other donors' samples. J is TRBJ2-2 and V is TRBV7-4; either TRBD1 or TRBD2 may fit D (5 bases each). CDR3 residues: CASSFLGDTGELFF. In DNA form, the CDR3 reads TGTGCCAGCAGCTTTTTGGGGGACACCGGGGAGCTGTTTTTT.